These T cell receptor beta chains were read from a single sample in a study of regulatory T cells in long-lasting Graves disease. TCRdb reprocessed the multiplex PCR reads with MiXCR, giving one entry per CDR3 protein. The sample holds around 320,000 distinct CDR3 sequences, approximately 15% seen once. The sample was also linked to a second study, of T cells in Graves' hyperthyroidism and ophthalmopathy.

This sample comprised peripheral blood mononuclear cells (PBMCs), obtained at new diagnosis, from a patient treated with antithyroid drugs. The source of these receptors is a man aged 35-49 years with Graves disease. The CDR3 runs from the conserved cysteine through the conserved F or W. The D gene is left open where the match is weak. Where a row states a size, it is once, few, many or the class of an expanded clone; other rows omit it.

v_call,clone_size,d_call,j_call,cdr3_aa,cdr3_nt
TRBV27,many,NA,TRBJ1-3,CASSIPAGSGNTIYF,TGTGCCAGCAGCATCCCTGCAGGATCTGGAAACACCATATATTTT
TRBV5-1,many,NA,TRBJ1-1,CASSLAGVGSSTEAFF,TGCGCCAGCAGCTTGGCTGGGGTTGGCTCGAGCACTGAAGCTTTCTTT
TRBV15,few,TRBD2,TRBJ2-3,CATSRGLAGSTDTQYF,TGTGCCACCAGCAGAGGACTAGCGGGGAGCACAGATACGCAGTATTTT
TRBV6-2/TRBV6-3,many,NA,TRBJ2-4,CASSPLKEGSKNIQYF,TGTGCCAGCAGTCCCCTTAAAGAGGGGTCCAAAAACATTCAGTACTTC
TRBV7-2,NA,TRBD1,TRBJ1-2,CASRTQTGDTGYTF,TGTGCCAGCAGGACCCAGACAGGGGATACTGGCTACACCTTC
TRBV7-8,many,TRBD2,TRBJ2-5,CASSLGRGALQETQYF,TGTGCCAGCAGCTTAGGGCGGGGGGCCTTACAAGAGACCCAGTACTTC
TRBV13,many,NA,TRBJ2-2,CASSSILNTGELFF,TGTGCCAGCAGCTCAATCTTGAACACCGGGGAGCTGTTTTTT
TRBV28,many,NA,TRBJ2-7,CASSPRTSYEQYF,TGTGCCAGCAGCCCCCGGACATCCTACGAGCAGTACTTC
TRBV5-4,few,NA,TRBJ2-5,CASSVQAGHQIGTQYF,TGTGCCAGCAGCGTTCAGGCAGGTCACCAGATTGGGACCCAGTACTTC
TRBV6-2/TRBV6-3,many,NA,TRBJ2-7,CASSYTQQGQYF,TGTGCCAGCAGTTACACTCAACAAGGGCAGTACTTC
TRBV6-2/TRBV6-3,many,NA,TRBJ2-5,CASSYMYGGVQTQYF,TGTGCCAGCAGTTACATGTACGGAGGTGTACAGACCCAGTACTTC
TRBV28,few,NA,TRBJ2-4,CASSDGLAKNIQYF,TGTGCCAGCAGCGACGGGCTAGCCAAAAACATTCAGTACTTC
TRBV19,NA,NA,TRBJ2-1,CASSIGPGATYNEQFF,TGTGCCAGTAGTATAGGGCCGGGGGCAACCTACAATGAGCAGTTCTTC
TRBV20-1,many,TRBD2,TRBJ2-5,CSARDPGLAGGRVETQYF,TGCAGTGCTAGAGATCCCGGACTAGCGGGGGGGCGGGTAGAGACCCAGTACTTC
TRBV12-3/TRBV12-4,NA,NA,TRBJ1-6,CASSPLDGDSPLHF,TGTGCCAGCAGTCCACTGGACGGTGATTCACCCCTCCACTTT
TRBV7-9,NA,NA,TRBJ1-3,CASSLEGVGNTIYF,TGTGCCAGCAGCTTAGAGGGTGTTGGAAACACCATATATTTT
TRBV6-2/TRBV6-3,NA,TRBD1,TRBJ1-5,CASSERGQRDQPQHF,TGTGCCAGCAGTGAGAGGGGGCAGCGGGATCAGCCCCAGCATTTT
TRBV20-1,many,NA,TRBJ1-1,CSATRGDGEAFF,TGCAGTGCCACGAGGGGCGACGGGGAAGCTTTCTTT
TRBV4-3,few,NA,TRBJ1-6,CASSQDSANNSPLHF,TGCGCCAGCAGCCAAGATTCAGCTAATAATTCACCCCTCCACTTT
TRBV10-3,NA,NA,TRBJ1-4,CAIGAQGSNEKLFF,TGTGCCATCGGGGCTCAGGGGTCTAATGAAAAACTGTTTTTT